This T cell receptor beta chain was identified in a study of T cell responses to AZD1222 COVID-19 vaccine. Assay: immunoSEQ multiplex PCR; the TCRdb copy retains only in-frame clones and omits some. This sample has about 150,000 clones; 85% to 95% occur once, and the top ten carry 1.6%. The starting material was peripheral blood, obtained on day 0 of AZD1222 vaccination. The TCR sequence derives from an adult in good health.

The CDR3 nucleotides are TGTGCCTGGAGTGTGTTGGGGGCACGGCAAGAGACCCAGTACTTC. Translation gives CAWSVLGARQETQYF. The V call is TRBV30, the J call TRBJ2-5, with D maybe TRBD1 (6 bases). CDR1 GTSNPN and CDR2 SVGIG come from the germline V gene (reference sequence). This CDR3 comprises 15 residues. The V gene lost 0 bases and the J gene lost 2 bases, with 13 bases spanning the gap.